This TCR beta chain was identified during a study of control samples from healthy donors and cancer patients. Generated by immunoSEQ multiplex PCR, the TCRdb table keeps only in-frame clones and is missing some. Here the sample spans about 180,000 clones, around 89% being singletons. As concerns this clone: A read error may account for a junction end that differs from germline.

The CDR3 is made up of 15 amino acids. The germline CDR1 and CDR2 sequences are SGHTA and FQGNSA. The material sequenced was blood. The clonotype originates from a woman in her forties or fifties in good health. J is TRBJ2-1 and V is TRBV7-2; D possibly corresponds to TRBD2 (6 bases). The CDR3 spells CASSLAMGSYNEQFF. CDR3 in DNA: TGTGCCAGCAGCCTAGCGATGGGGTCCTACAATGAGCAGTTCTTC.